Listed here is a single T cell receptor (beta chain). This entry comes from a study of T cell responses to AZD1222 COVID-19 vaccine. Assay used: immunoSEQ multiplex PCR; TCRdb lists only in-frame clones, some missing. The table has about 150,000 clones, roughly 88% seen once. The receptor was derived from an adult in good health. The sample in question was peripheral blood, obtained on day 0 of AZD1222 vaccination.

CDR3 in DNA: TGTGCCAGCAGTGCCCCCCGTGGCTACACCTTC. Translation gives CASSAPRGYTF. The chain employs TRBV2 and TRBJ1-2; D unresolved. The CDR3 runs to 11 residues. Trimming left V 4 bases short and J 7 bases short, with 7 bases between. Germline CDR1 is SNHLY and CDR2 is FYNNEI.